This is a list of T cell receptor beta chains from one sample in a study of shared clonotypes between healthy human individuals. Profiling relied on immunoSEQ multiplex PCR, and the TCRdb table lists in-frame clones only, not all of them. The sample has roughly 2.1 million clones, about 93% seen once. The sample consisted of naive CD8+ T cells from PBMCs. The receptors derive from a man aged 18 to 30 in good health. Some clones in this sample may be carry-over from other donors' samples. Both conserved end residues are part of each CDR3. A D gene is named only where the DNA matches it firmly. A clone size is listed for some rows: how often the clone was seen (once, few, many), or a class if it is expanded.

-	TRBJ2-1	TRBV28	-	TGTGCCAGCAGCAACCCCGGGAGAAATGAGCAGTTCTTC	CASSNPGRNEQFF
-	TRBJ2-1	TRBV5-6	-	TGTGCCAGCAGCTTGGAAAGCGGAACCTACAATGAGCAGTTCTTC	CASSLESGTYNEQFF
-	TRBJ2-7	TRBV7-2	-	TGTGCCAGCAGCCTCGGAGGGGCAGGATATTCCTACGAGCAGTACTTC	CASSLGGAGYSYEQYF
TRBD2	TRBJ2-7	TRBV9	-	TGTGCCAGCAGCCCCCCGGGGACTACAAGCTCCTACGAGCAGTACTTC	CASSPPGTTSSYEQYF
TRBD2	TRBJ2-7	TRBV30	-	TGTGCCTGGAGTGGCGGGGGACTAGCGTCTTCCTACGAGCAGTACTTC	CAWSGGGLASSYEQYF
-	TRBJ2-1	TRBV18	-	TGTGCCAGCTCACTACCAGGGGCCAATGAGCAGTTCTTC	CASSLPGANEQFF
-	TRBJ2-6	TRBV27	-	TGTGCCAGCAGTTTCAGCCGCTCTGGGGCCAACGTCCTGACTTTC	CASSFSRSGANVLTF
-	TRBJ1-2	TRBV18	-	TGTGCCAGCTCTCCCCCAGGGGCCTATGGCTACACCTTC	CASSPPGAYGYTF
-	TRBJ2-1	TRBV27	-	TGTGCCAGCAGTTCATATCATGACGGCAATGAGCAGTTCTTC	CASSSYHDGNEQFF
-	TRBJ2-3	TRBV7-3	once	TGTGCCAGCAGCTTAAAAGGGAGCACAGATACGCAGTATTTT	CASSLKGSTDTQYF
-	TRBJ1-2	TRBV15	-	TGTGCCACCAGTGCCCGGGGGGTTGTCTATGGCTACACCTTC	CATSARGVVYGYTF
TRBD2	TRBJ2-5	TRBV19	-	TGTGCCAGTAGTCCCCTAGCGGGAACAGAGACCCAGTACTTC	CASSPLAGTETQYF
-	TRBJ1-4	TRBV7-9	-	TGTGCCAGCAGCTTCCTTGGGGGATCACATGAAAAACTGTTTTTT	CASSFLGGSHEKLFF
-	TRBJ1-2	TRBV27	-	TGTGCCAGCAGTTTAGGAGCTAACTATGGCTACACCTTC	CASSLGANYGYTF
-	TRBJ2-2	TRBV28	-	TGTGCCAGCAGACAAGAAGACACCGGGGAGCTGTTTTTT	CASRQEDTGELFF
TRBD1	TRBJ1-2	TRBV27	-	TGTGCCAGCAGTCCCGGGACAGACTCCTATGGCTACACCTTC	CASSPGTDSYGYTF